Each of the 32 T cell receptor beta chains below was sequenced from the same sample in a study of T cell responses to AZD1222 COVID-19 vaccine. Libraries were prepared by immunoSEQ multiplex PCR; TCRdb keeps only in-frame clonotypes and omits some of them. This table has approximately 150,000 clones, just under 95% appearing once. This material consisted of peripheral blood, taken on day 0 of AZD1222 vaccination. These receptors came from an adult in good health.

The rearrangement joins TRBV2 to TRBJ1-5; 7 nucleotides match TRBD1. The J segment lost 1 base and the V segment lost 4 bases, leaving 4 bases of the junction unmatched. The CDR3 extends over 15 amino acids. Germline values: CDR1 SNHLY, CDR2 FYNNEI. For the CDR3, the DNA is TGTGCCAGCAGTGTGGAGGGGGCAAGCAATCAGCCCCAGCATTTT. Its protein is CASSVEGASNQPQHF.

J is TRBJ1-2 and V is TRBV5-8; 12 nucleotides align to TRBD1. V was pared by 4 bases and J by 2 bases, with 6 bases of the junction left unmatched. CDR3 length equals 16 residues. Per germline, CDR1 SGHTS and CDR2 YDEGEE. CDR3 DNA: TGTGCCAGCAGCCCCGGGACAGGGGGCTTCAACTATGGCTACACCTTC. Protein product: CASSPGTGGFNYGYTF.

The V gene is TRBV5-4, the J gene TRBJ2-1, with TRBD1 as a possible D gene (5 bases). The CDR3 sequence is 14 residues long. The germline V gene has CDR1 SGHNT and CDR2 YYREEE (reference sequence). Trimming pared 1 base from V and 5 bases from J, leaving 10 bases between. The CDR3 loop reads CASSLSRGHNEQFF. DNA for the CDR3: TGTGCCAGCAGCTTGTCAAGGGGCCACAATGAGCAGTTCTTC.

V is TRBV29-1 and J is TRBJ2-2; D is unresolved. CDR1 and CDR2 (germline): SQVTM, ANQGSEA. V was clipped by 7 bases and J by 1 base, with 13 bases between them. The length of the CDR3 is 14 residues. CDR3 DNA sequence: TGCAGCGCAAGCCGGTGGGAGAACACCGGGGAGCTGTTTTTT. It yields the protein CSASRWENTGELFF.

The chain joins TRBV4-2 to TRBJ2-7, with TRBD1 matching 11 bases. Trimming removed 5 bases from V and 3 bases from J; junction bases left unmatched: 3. The CDR3 has 14 amino acids. Germline CDR1 is LGHNA and CDR2 is YNFKEQ. CDR3 coding DNA: TGTGCCAGCAGCGGGACAGGGGGGAGCTACGAGCAGTACTTC. Residues: CASSGTGGSYEQYF.

The chain employs TRBV18 and TRBJ1-2; TRBD1 agrees at 9 bases. The V and J ends lost 6 bases and 5 bases, in that order; junction bases with no gene match: 10. This CDR3 has 15 amino acids. Germline V gives CDR1 KGHSH, CDR2 LQKENI. CDR3: CASSPRQGDVYGYTF. The CDR3 region has the DNA TGTGCCAGCTCCCCCCGACAGGGGGACGTGTATGGCTACACCTTC. The whole variable domain, filled in from reference TRBV18 and TRBJ1-2, reads NAGVMQNPRHLVRRRGQEARLRCSPMKGHSHVYWYRQLPEEGLKFMVYLQKENIIDESGMPKERFSAEFPKEGPSILRIQQVVRGDSAAYFCASSPRQGDVYGYTFGSGTRLTVV.

This chain connects TRBV5-1 to TRBJ2-2, with a tentative D call TRBD1 (6 bases). The CDR3 consists of 15 residues. V lost 2 bases and J 1 base, leaving 9 bases between the germline ends. The germline gives CDR1 SGHRS, CDR2 YFSETQ. Here the CDR3 DNA reads TGCGCCAGCAGCTTCCGGGACATGAACACCGGGGAGCTGTTTTTT. The encoded protein is CASSFRDMNTGELFF.

The CDR3 nucleotides read TGTGCCAGCAGCTCCCGTAGCGGGGGTCCCTACGAGCAGTACTTC. Translation gives CASSSRSGGPYEQYF. The chain uses TRBV7-2 and TRBJ2-7; 9 positions match TRBD2. From germline, CDR1 is SGHTA and CDR2 FQGNSA. Unmatched junction bases numbered 6, after V lost 4 bases and J lost 2 bases. The CDR3 is 15 residues long.

The chain is built from TRBV4-1 and TRBJ1-5; TRBD1 is a possible D gene (5 bases). V lost 0 bases and J lost 7, with 19 bases in between. This CDR3 contains 17 residues. Germline V CDR1 and CDR2: MGHRA, YSYEKL. As DNA, the CDR3 is TGCGCCAGCAGCCAAGATGGGGGGAGGGGAGGAGGGCAGCCCCAGCATTTT. This encodes CASSQDGGRGGGQPQHF.

The rearrangement joins TRBV7-2 to TRBJ1-5; no firm D call. V was shortened by 1 base and J by 0 bases, with 13 bases between the two germline ends. Germline lookup yields CDR1 SGHTA and CDR2 FQGNSA. The CDR3 is 17 amino acids. CDR3 residues: CASSLVGGINSNQPQHF. DNA for the CDR3: TGTGCCAGCAGCTTAGTGGGAGGGATCAATAGCAATCAGCCCCAGCATTTT.

The V call is TRBV25-1, the J call TRBJ1-2; D ambiguous. V was cut by 0 bases and J by 8 bases, with 4 bases left in between. CDR1 MGHDK and CDR2 SYGVNS come from the germline V gene. The CDR3 is 11 residues long. CDR3 DNA: TGTGCCAGCAGTGAATATGGAGGCTACACCTTC. Amino acids: CASSEYGGYTF.

V usage is TRBV5-4 and J usage is TRBJ2-1, with TRBD2 matching over 9 bases. CDR1 and CDR2 (germline): SGHNT, YYREEE (reference sequence). The J segment lost 10 bases and the V segment lost 4 bases, leaving 12 bases of the junction unmatched. The CDR3 is made up of 15 amino acids. The CDR3 region is CASSPTGTSLGEQFF. CDR3 in DNA: TGTGCCAGCAGCCCGACCGGGACTAGCTTAGGGGAGCAGTTCTTC.

In its sample, this clone was seen once. The rearrangement uses TRBV14 and TRBJ1-2; D is perhaps TRBD1 (5 bases). Germline V gives CDR1 SGHDN, CDR2 FVKESK. V was shortened by 6 bases and J by 6 bases, with 20 bases between the two germline ends. CDR3 length: 15 amino acids. The CDR3 DNA reads as TGTGCCAGCAGGTCCCTCAAAGGGGTCATCGATGGCTACACCTTC. It encodes CASRSLKGVIDGYTF.

V usage is TRBV7-2 and J usage is TRBJ1-2, with D tentatively TRBD1 (5 bases). Trimming removed 6 bases at V and 3 bases at J, with 14 bases between. The CDR3 sequence is 14 residues long. The germline CDR1 and CDR2 sequences are SGHTA and FQGNSA. DNA for the CDR3: TGTGCCAGCAGACCACCCGGGACCTACTATGGCTACACCTTC. It translates to CASRPPGTYYGYTF.

J is TRBJ1-2 and V is TRBV5-1; 7 positions agree with TRBD1. Germline assignment: CDR1 SGHRS and CDR2 YFSETQ. The V and J ends lost 0 bases and 4 bases, in that order; junction bases with no gene match: 3. The CDR3 extends over 14 amino acids. CDR3 residues: CASSLGGGAYGYTF. CDR3 DNA: TGCGCCAGCAGCTTGGGAGGGGGCGCCTATGGCTACACCTTC.

As regards this clone: Other DNA sequences in the sample encode the same CDR3. The chain uses TRBV30 and TRBJ1-1; no definite D call. V lost 0 bases, J lost 4 bases, and 3 bases lay in between. Germline V CDR1 and CDR2: GTSNPN, SVGIG (reference sequence). The CDR3 loop spans 11 amino acids. The CDR3 DNA reads as TGTGCCTGGAGTGTAGGCACTGAAGCTTTCTTT. As protein: CAWSVGTEAFF.

This chain links TRBV29-1 with TRBJ1-3, with TRBD1 identical over 9 bases. The junction had 9 bases not matched to a gene; V was cut back by 7 bases and J by 8 bases. Germline values: CDR1 SQVTM, CDR2 ANQGSEA. This CDR3 has 13 residues. DNA for the CDR3: TGCAGCGCAAACCTGGGACAGGGTCACACCATATATTTT. Its translation: CSANLGQGHTIYF.

This clone was seen just once. The V call is TRBV5-1, the J call TRBJ2-3; TRBD1 is a possible D gene (6 bases). Germline V gene data show CDR1 as SGHRS and CDR2 as YFSETQ. The CDR3 consists of 15 residues. V lost 4 bases and J lost 2, with 14 bases in between. CDR3 region: CASSLTGRITDTQYF. In DNA, the CDR3 is TGCGCCAGCAGCCTTACAGGGCGGATCACAGATACGCAGTATTTT.

This clone came up once. V is TRBV5-1 and J is TRBJ2-3; TRBD2 might be the D (6 bases). V lost 0 bases to trimming and J lost 0 bases, with 11 bases between them. CDR1 and CDR2 (germline): SGHRS, YFSETQ. This CDR3 has 16 amino acids. The CDR3 bases are TGCGCCAGCAGCTTGGTGAGCGGGTCTAGCACAGATACGCAGTATTTT. Amino acid sequence: CASSLVSGSSTDTQYF.

The gene calls are TRBV7-9 and TRBJ2-7, with D possibly being TRBD1 or TRBD2 (5 bases each). V gave up 4 bases and J gave up 3 bases, with 19 bases separating them. CDR3 size: 16 residues. Per the germline V gene, CDR1 is SEHNR and CDR2 is FQNEAQ (reference sequence). The CDR3 sequence: CASSSSGTQALYEQYF. The CDR3 DNA sequence: TGTGCCAGCAGCTCTTCCGGGACCCAGGCACTCTACGAGCAGTACTTC.

The chain recombines TRBV6-1 with TRBJ2-1; the D call may be TRBD1 or TRBD2 (5 bases each). The CDR3 length is 13 residues. Between the trimmed V and J ends, which lost 6 bases and 6 bases, there was a span of 12 bases. Per the germline V gene, CDR1 is MNHNS and CDR2 is SASEGT. In DNA form, the CDR3 reads TGTGCCAGCAGCCCTACTAGGGGCAATGAGCAGTTCTTC. Protein sequence: CASSPTRGNEQFF.

The gene calls are TRBV30 and TRBJ1-6; D unclear. The CDR3 totals 12 residues. Germline assignment: CDR1 GTSNPN and CDR2 SVGIG (reference sequence). The V gene lost 3 bases and the J gene lost 2 bases, with 2 bases spanning the gap. CDR3 nucleotides: TGTGCCTGGAGCCCCTATAATTCACCCCTCCACTTT. Residues: CAWSPYNSPLHF.

This clone appeared a few times. The sample has other DNA sequences that encode this CDR3 too. The chain carries TRBV18 and TRBJ2-5, with D uncertain. This CDR3 contains 12 residues. Trimming took off 3 bases at V and 0 bases at J, with 2 bases between the two ends. Germline lookup yields CDR1 KGHSH and CDR2 LQKENI. The CDR3 coding sequence is TGTGCCAGCTCACCGTACCAAGAGACCCAGTACTTC. Translation: CASSPYQETQYF.

V is TRBV29-1 and J is TRBJ2-3; 9 bases fit TRBD2. Germline trimming cut 8 bases from V and 3 bases from J; bases unmatched to any gene: 9. CDR1 is SQVTM and CDR2 is ANQGSEA in the germline V gene. The CDR3 runs to 14 residues. The CDR3 sequence: CSSTMGLATDTQYF. The CDR3 nucleotides are TGCAGCTCAACGATGGGACTAGCTACAGATACGCAGTATTTT.

J is TRBJ1-1 and V is TRBV5-6; 9 nucleotides align to TRBD1. The CDR3 totals 17 residues. V shed 4 bases and J 6 bases; nucleotides not matched to a gene: 16. Germline values: CDR1 SGHDT, CDR2 YYEEEE. CDR3 nucleotide sequence: TGTGCCAGCAGCCGGACCACAGCACAGGGGGCGCATTCTGAAGCTTTCTTT. This sequence encodes CASSRTTAQGAHSEAFF.

The chain employs TRBV4-1 and TRBJ2-2; D unresolved. Deletions cut 4 bases from V and 0 bases from J, with 3 bases between. The CDR3 sequence is 13 residues long. Germline values: CDR1 MGHRA, CDR2 YSYEKL. This CDR3 reads CASSPSNTGELFF. CDR3 DNA: TGCGCCAGCAGCCCCTCGAACACCGGGGAGCTGTTTTTT.

The chain uses TRBV7-3 and TRBJ2-3; 7 bases are shared with TRBD2. The V gene end was trimmed by 4 bases and the J gene end by 0 bases; junction bases not matched to a gene: 4. CDR1 and CDR2 from the germline V gene are SGHTA and FQGTGA. The CDR3 is made up of 15 amino acids. The CDR3 spells CASSSLAASTDTQYF. The CDR3 DNA is TGTGCCAGCAGCTCCCTAGCGGCTAGCACAGATACGCAGTATTTT.

The rearrangement joins TRBV7-9 to TRBJ1-1; D gene unclear. V gave up 1 base and J gave up 7 bases, with 4 bases separating them. Per the germline V gene, CDR1 is SEHNR and CDR2 is FQNEAQ (reference sequence). CDR3 size: 11 residues. CDR3 protein: CASSLGGEAFF. The CDR3 nucleotides read TGTGCCAGCAGCTTAGGAGGTGAAGCTTTCTTT.

The chain recombines TRBV6-5 with TRBJ1-2; TRBD1 might be the D (5 bases). V shed 2 bases and J shed 9 bases, with 13 bases lying between them. Per the germline V gene, CDR1 is MNHEY and CDR2 is SVGAGI. This CDR3 spans 13 amino acids. CDR3 loop: CASSYQGTNSYTF. The CDR3 DNA is TGTGCCAGCAGTTACCAGGGTACGAATAGCTACACCTTC.

The J gene is TRBJ2-1, the V gene TRBV7-9; tentatively, D is TRBD1 (5 bases). V was cut by 2 bases and J by 3 bases, with 8 bases left in between. Germline CDR1 and CDR2: SEHNR and FQNEAQ (reference sequence). This CDR3 has 14 residues. CDR3 sequence: CASSLQGLYNEQFF. CDR3 DNA sequence: TGTGCCAGCAGCTTACAGGGCCTCTACAATGAGCAGTTCTTC.

The count of this clone is one. This chain links TRBV7-8 with TRBJ1-1; D is ambiguous. Trimming removed 0 bases from V and 8 bases from J, with 10 bases in between. Germline V gene data show CDR1 as SGHVS and CDR2 as FQNEAQ. The CDR3 extends over 13 amino acids. The CDR3 region has the DNA TGTGCCAGCAGCTTAGCGGGGAAAGCCGAAGCTTTCTTT. Translation: CASSLAGKAEAFF.

V usage is TRBV18 and J usage is TRBJ2-7, with 14 positions matching TRBD2. This CDR3 is built from 18 residues. Germline CDR1 KGHSH, CDR2 LQKENI. With 6 bases clipped from V and 0 bases from J, the junction kept 10 bases outside the gene matches. The CDR3 region is CASSPLGLAGGLSYEQYF. The DNA for the CDR3 is TGTGCCAGCTCTCCTTTAGGACTAGCGGGAGGTCTCTCCTACGAGCAGTACTTC.